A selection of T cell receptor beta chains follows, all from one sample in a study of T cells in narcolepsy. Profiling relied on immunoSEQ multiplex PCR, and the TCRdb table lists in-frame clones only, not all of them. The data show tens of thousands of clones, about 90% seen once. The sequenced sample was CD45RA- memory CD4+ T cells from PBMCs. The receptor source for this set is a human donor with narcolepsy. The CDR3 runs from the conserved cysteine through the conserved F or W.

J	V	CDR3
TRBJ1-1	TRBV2	CASSVNTEAFF
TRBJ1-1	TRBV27	CASRHNSGTEAFF
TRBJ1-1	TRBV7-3	CASSRDRGGTEAFF
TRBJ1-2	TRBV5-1	CASAPRTGANGYTF
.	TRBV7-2	CASSQTGLAGAEQYF
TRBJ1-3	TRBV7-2	CASSSLFKGNTIYF
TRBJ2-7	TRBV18	CASSPETGRSYEQYF
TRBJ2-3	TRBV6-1	CASRGLAGGRDTQYF
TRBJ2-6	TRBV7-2	CASSPGGTGYSGANVLTF
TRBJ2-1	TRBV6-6	CASTPGGATHNEQFF
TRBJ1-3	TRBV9	CASSVVGRGNTIYF
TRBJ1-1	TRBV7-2	CASSYRVGTEAFF
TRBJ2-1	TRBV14	CASSQGTVLNEQFF
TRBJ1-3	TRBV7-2	CASSRTTGNTIYF
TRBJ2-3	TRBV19	CASSSFERGATQYF
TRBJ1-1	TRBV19	CASSHGRAQMNTEAFF
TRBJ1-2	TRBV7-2	CASSLSGANYGYTF
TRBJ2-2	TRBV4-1	CASSRGGLGTGELFF
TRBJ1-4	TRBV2	CASSSDFNEKLFF
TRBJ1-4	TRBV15	CATSREGEKLFF
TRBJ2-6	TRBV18	CASSPLPTGDVAGANVLTF
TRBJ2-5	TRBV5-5	CASSSDRGETQYF
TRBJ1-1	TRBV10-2	CASSRQGGNTEAFF
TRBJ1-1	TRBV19	CASTRQGFTEAFF
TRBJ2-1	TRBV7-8	CASSLEKLVGNEQFF
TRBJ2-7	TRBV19	CASSRWSSYEQYF
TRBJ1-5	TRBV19	CASSTGQHSNQPQHF
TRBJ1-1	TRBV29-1	CSVEGRGRTEAFF
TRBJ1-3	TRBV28	CASSLAAGGTNTIYF
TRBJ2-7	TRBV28	CASSSGAPSSYEQYF
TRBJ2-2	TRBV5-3	CARSFDCWAYTGELFF
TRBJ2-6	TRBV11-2	CASSFGFSGANVLTF
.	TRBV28	CASTLWQTGIYEQYF
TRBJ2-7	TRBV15	CATSRDQGLAGSYEQYF
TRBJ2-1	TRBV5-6	CASSVLAGGPNEQFF
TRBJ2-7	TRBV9	CASSVVPGSEQYF
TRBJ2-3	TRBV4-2	CASSQDMASGGTDTQYF
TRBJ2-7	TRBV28	CASRPSGSYEQYF
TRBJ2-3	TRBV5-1	CASSHRPENTQYF
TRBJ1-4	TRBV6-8	CASSYSGDTNEKLFF
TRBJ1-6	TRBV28	CASSLYRNSYNSPLHF
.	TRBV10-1	CASNGQGWDEQYF
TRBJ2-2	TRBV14	CASSRALNTGELFF
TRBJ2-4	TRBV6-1	CASSGGGISLAKNIQYF
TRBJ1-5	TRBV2	CASSARTGNSNQPQHF
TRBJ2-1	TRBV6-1	CASRNLGYNEQFF
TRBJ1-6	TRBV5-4	CASSPTGQGDNSPLHF
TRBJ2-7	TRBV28	CASSAPGRHWTYEQYF
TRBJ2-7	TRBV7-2	CASSLGQGAYEQYF